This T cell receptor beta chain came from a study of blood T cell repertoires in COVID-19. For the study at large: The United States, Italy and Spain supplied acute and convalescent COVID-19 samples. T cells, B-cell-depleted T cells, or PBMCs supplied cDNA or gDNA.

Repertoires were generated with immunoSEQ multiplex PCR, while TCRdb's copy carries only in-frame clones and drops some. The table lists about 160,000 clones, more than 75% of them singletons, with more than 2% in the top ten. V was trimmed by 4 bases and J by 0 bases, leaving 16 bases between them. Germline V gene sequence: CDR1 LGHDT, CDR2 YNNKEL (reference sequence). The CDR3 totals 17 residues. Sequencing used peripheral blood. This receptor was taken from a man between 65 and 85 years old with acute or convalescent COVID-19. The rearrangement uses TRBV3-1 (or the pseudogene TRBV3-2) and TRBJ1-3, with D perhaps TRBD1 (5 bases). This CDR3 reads CASSRSEIGHSGNTIYF. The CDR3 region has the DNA TGTGCCAGCAGCCGATCTGAAATCGGACACTCTGGAAACACCATATATTTT.